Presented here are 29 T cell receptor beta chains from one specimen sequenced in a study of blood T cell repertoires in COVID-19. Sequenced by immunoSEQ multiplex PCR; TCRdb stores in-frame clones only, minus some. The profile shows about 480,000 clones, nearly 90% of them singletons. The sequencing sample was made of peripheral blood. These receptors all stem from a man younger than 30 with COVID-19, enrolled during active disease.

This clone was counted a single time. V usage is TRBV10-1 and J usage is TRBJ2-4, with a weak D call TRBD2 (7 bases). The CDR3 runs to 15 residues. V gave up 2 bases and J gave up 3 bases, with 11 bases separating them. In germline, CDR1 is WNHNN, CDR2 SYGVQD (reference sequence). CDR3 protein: CASSEGGAGKNIQYF. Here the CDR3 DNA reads TGCGCCAGCAGTGAGGGGGGGGCCGGCAAAAACATTCAGTACTTC.

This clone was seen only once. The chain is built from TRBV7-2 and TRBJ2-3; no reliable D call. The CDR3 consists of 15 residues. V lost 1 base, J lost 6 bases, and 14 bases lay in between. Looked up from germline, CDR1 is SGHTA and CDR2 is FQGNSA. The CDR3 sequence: CASSLGSHPPDTQYF. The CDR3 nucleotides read TGTGCCAGCAGCTTAGGTAGTCACCCTCCGGATACGCAGTATTTT.

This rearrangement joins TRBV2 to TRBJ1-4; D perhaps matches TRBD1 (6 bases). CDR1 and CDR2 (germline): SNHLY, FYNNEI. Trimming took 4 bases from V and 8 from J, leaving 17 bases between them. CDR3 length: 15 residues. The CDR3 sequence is CASSVKYRVREKLFF. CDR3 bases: TGTGCCAGCAGTGTAAAGTACAGGGTGAGGGAAAAACTGTTTTTT.

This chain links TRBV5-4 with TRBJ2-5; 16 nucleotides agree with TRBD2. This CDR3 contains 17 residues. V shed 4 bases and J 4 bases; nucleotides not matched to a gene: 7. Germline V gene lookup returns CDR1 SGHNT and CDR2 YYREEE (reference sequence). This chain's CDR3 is CASSPSGTSGRGETQYF. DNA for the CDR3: TGTGCCAGCAGCCCTTCCGGGACTAGCGGGAGGGGAGAGACCCAGTACTTC.

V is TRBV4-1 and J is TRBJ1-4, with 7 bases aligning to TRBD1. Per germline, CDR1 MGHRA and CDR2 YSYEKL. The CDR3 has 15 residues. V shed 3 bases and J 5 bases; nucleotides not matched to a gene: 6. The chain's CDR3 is CASSQQTGINEKLFF. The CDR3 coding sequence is TGCGCCAGCAGCCAGCAGACAGGGATAAATGAAAAACTGTTTTTT.

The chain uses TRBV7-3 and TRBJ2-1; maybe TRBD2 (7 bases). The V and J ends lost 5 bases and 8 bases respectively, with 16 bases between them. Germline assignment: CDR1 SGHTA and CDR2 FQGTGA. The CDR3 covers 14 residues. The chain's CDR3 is CASSLGGASDEQFF. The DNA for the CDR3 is TGTGCCAGCAGCCTAGGGGGGGCATCGGATGAGCAGTTCTTC.

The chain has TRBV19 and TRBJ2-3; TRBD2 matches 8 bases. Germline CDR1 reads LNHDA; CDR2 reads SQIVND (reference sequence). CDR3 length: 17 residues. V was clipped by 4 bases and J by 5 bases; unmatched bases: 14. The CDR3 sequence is CASSNPSGLSGRDTQYF. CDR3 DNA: TGTGCCAGTAGTAACCCCTCGGGACTAAGCGGGAGAGATACGCAGTATTTT.

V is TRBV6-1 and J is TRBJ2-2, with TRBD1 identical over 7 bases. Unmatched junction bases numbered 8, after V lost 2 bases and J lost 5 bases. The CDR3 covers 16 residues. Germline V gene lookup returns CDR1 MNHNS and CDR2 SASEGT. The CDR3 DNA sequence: TGTGCCAGCAGTGAACGTAAGGGACAGCCAACCGGGGAGCTGTTTTTT. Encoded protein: CASSERKGQPTGELFF.

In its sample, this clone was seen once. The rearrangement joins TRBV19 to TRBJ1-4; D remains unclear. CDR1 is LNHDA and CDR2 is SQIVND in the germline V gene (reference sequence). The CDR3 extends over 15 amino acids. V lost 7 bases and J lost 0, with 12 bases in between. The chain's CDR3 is CASIDHGATNEKLFF. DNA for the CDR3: TGTGCCAGTATCGACCACGGGGCAACTAATGAAAAACTGTTTTTT.

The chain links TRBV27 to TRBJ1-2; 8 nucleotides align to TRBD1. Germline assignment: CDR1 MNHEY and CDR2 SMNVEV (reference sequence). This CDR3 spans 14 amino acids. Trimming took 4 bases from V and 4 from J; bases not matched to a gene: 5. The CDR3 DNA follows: TGTGCCAGCAGTTCGACAGGGGTGGGCTATGGCTACACCTTC. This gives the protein CASSSTGVGYGYTF.

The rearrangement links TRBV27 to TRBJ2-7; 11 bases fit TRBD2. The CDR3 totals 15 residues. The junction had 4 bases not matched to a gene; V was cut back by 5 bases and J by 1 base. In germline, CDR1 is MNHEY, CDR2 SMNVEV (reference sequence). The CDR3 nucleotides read TGTGCCAGCAGTGCGACTAGCGGGACTTCCTACGAGCAGTACTTC. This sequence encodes CASSATSGTSYEQYF.

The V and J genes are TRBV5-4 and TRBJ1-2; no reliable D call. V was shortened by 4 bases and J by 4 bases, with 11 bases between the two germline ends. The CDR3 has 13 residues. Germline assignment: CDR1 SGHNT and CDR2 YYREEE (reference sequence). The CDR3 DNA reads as TGTGCCAGCAGCCGAGACGGACTCTATGGCTACACCTTC. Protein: CASSRDGLYGYTF.

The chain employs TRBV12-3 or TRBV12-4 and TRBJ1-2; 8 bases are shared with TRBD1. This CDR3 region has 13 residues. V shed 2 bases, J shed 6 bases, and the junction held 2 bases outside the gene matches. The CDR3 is CASSLTGGDGYTF. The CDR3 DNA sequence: TGTGCCAGCAGTTTAACAGGGGGGGATGGCTACACCTTC.

The CDR3 bases are TGCGCCAGCACCAGGACAGGGGCGGGCTCCTACAATGAGCAGTTCTTC. This gives the protein CASTRTGAGSYNEQFF. The chain joins TRBV4-1 to TRBJ2-1; 9 nucleotides line up with TRBD1. The CDR3 spans 16 residues. With V trimmed by 7 bases and J by 0 bases, 7 bases remained unmatched. Per the germline V gene, CDR1 is MGHRA and CDR2 is YSYEKL.

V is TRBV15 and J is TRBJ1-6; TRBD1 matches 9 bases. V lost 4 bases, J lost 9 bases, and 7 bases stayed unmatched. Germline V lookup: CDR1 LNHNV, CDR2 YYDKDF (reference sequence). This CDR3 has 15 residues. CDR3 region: CATSTAGTGFSPLHF. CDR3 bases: TGTGCCACCAGCACAGCCGGGACAGGGTTTTCACCCCTCCACTTT.

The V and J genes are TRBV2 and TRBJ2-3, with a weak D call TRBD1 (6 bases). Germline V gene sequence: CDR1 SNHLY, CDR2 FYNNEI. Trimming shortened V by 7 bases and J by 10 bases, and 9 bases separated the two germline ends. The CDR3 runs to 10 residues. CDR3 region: CASKQGPQYF. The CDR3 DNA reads TGTGCCAGCAAACAGGGTCCGCAGTATTTT.

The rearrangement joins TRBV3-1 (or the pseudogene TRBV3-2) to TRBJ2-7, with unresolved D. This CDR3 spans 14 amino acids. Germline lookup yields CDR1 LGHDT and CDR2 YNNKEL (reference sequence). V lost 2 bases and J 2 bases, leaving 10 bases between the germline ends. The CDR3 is CASSQPTTTYEQYF. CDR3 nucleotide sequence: TGTGCCAGCAGCCAACCAACAACTACCTACGAGCAGTACTTC.

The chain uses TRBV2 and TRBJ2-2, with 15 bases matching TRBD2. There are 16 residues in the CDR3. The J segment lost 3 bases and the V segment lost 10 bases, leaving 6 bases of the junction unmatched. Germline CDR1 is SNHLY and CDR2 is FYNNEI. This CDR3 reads CAIRTSGGAYTGELFF. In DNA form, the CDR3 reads TGTGCCATTCGGACTAGCGGGGGGGCGTACACCGGGGAGCTGTTTTTT.

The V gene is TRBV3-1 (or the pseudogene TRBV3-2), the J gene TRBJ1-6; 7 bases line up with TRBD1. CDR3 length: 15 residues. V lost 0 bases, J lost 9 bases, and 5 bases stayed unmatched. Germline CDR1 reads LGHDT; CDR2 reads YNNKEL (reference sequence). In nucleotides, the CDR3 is TGTGCCAGCAGCCAAGAGACAGGGACAGTTTCACCCCTCCACTTT. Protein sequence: CASSQETGTVSPLHF.

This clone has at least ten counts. The CDR3 spells CASSEARSGGLYEQYF. CDR3 in DNA: TGTGCCAGCAGTGAAGCGCGTTCGGGGGGCCTCTACGAGCAGTACTTC. This sequence joins TRBV2 and TRBJ2-7; tentative D call: TRBD2 (7 bases). V was clipped by 0 bases and J by 3 bases, with 15 bases between them. The CDR3 spans 16 residues. Germline CDR1 SNHLY, CDR2 FYNNEI.

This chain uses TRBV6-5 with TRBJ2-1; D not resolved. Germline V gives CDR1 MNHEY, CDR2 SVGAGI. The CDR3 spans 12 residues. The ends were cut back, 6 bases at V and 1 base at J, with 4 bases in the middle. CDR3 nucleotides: TGTGCCAGCAGCCTTTCCTACAATGAGCAGTTCTTC. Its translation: CASSLSYNEQFF.

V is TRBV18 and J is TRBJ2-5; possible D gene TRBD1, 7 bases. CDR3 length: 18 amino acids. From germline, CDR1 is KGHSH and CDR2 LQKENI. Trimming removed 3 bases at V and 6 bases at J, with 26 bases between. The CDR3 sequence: CASSPPQEGAGRRKTQYF. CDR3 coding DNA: TGTGCCAGCTCACCTCCCCAGGAGGGGGCGGGAAGAAGAAAGACCCAGTACTTC.

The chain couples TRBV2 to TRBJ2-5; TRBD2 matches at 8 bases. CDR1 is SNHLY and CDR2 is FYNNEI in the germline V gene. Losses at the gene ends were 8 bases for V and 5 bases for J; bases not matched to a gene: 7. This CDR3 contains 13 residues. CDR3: CASSLGRGETQYF. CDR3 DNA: TGTGCCAGCTCCCTCGGGAGGGGGGAGACCCAGTACTTC.

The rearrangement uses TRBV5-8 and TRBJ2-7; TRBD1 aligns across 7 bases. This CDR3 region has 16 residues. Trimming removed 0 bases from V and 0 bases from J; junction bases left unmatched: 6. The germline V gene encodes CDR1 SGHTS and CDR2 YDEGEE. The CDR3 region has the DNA TGTGCCAGCAGCTTGGGACCGCCAGGGGGCTCCTACGAGCAGTACTTC. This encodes CASSLGPPGGSYEQYF. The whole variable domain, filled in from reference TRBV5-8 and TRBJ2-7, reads EAGVTQSPTHLIKTRGQQATLRCSPISGHTSVYWYQQALGLGLQFLLWYDEGEERNRGNFPPRFSGRQFPNYSSELNVNALELEDSALYLCASSLGPPGGSYEQYFGPGTRLTVT.

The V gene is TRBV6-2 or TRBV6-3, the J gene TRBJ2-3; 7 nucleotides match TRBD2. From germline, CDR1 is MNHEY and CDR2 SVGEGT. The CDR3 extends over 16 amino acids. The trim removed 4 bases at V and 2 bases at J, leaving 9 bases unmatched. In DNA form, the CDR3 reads TGTGCCAGCAGTTTCGGACTAGGCTTCAACACAGATACGCAGTATTTT. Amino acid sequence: CASSFGLGFNTDTQYF.

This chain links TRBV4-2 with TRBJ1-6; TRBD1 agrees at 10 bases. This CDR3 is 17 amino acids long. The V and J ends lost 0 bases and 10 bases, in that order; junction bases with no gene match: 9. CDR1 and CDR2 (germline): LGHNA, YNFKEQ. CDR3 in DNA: TGTGCCAGCAGCCAAGAAACGCGGGGGACAGGGGTCTCACCCCTCCACTTT. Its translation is CASSQETRGTGVSPLHF.

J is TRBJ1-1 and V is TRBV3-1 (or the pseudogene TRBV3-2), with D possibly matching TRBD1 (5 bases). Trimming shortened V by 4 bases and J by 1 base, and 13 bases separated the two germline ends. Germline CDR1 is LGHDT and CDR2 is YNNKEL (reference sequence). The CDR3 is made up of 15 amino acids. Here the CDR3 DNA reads TGTGCCAGCAGCCCCACCCCTACAGGGAACACTGAAGCTTTCTTT. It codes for CASSPTPTGNTEAFF.

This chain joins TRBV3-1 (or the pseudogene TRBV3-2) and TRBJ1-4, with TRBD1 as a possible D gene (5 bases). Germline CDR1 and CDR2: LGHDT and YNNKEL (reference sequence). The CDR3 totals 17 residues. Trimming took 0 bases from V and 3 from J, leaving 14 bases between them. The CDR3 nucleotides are TGTGCCAGCAGCCAAGATAGGGGAAGTGTGTCTAATGAAAAACTGTTTTTT. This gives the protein CASSQDRGSVSNEKLFF.

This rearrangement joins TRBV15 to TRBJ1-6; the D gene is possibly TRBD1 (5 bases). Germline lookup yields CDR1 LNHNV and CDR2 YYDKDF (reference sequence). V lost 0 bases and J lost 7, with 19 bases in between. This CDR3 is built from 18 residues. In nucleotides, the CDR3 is TGTGCCACCAGCAGAGATAGGGGCTCAAGAAACCCGAATTCACCCCTCCACTTT. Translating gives CATSRDRGSRNPNSPLHF. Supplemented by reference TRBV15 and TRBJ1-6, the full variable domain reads DAMVIQNPRYQVTQFGKPVTLSCSQTLNHNVMYWYQQKSSQAPKLLFHYYDKDFNNEADTPDNFQSRRPNTSFCFLDIRSPGLGDTAMYLCATSRDRGSRNPNSPLHFGNGTRLTVT.